Listed below are T cell receptor beta chains from one sample, sequenced in a study of T cells after yellow fever vaccination. TCRdb re-called the 5' RACE reads through MiXCR, storing one row per CDR3 protein. The data hold about 310,000 distinct CDR3 sequences, with around 4% observed a single time. The sample was PBMCs, taken on the day of the yellow fever booster vaccination. All receptors derive from a man aged 18 to 29 who received the YFV17D yellow fever vaccine. Both conserved end residues are part of each CDR3. A D gene is named only where the DNA matches it firmly. Size values are once, few and many counts, or a class for expanded clones, and some rows have none.

v_gene: TRBV20-1
d_gene: .
j_gene: TRBJ1-5
abundance: .
CDR3aa: CSALTVNQPQHF
CDR3nt: TGCAGTGCTTTAACAGTCAATCAGCCCCAGCATTTT

v_gene: TRBV5-6
d_gene: .
j_gene: TRBJ2-5
abundance: many
CDR3aa: CASSLQGPLGTQYF
CDR3nt: TGTGCCAGCAGCTTGCAAGGGCCCCTTGGGACCCAGTACTTC

v_gene: TRBV6-2/TRBV6-3
d_gene: .
j_gene: TRBJ2-2
abundance: few
CDR3aa: CASSWGPRGGELFF
CDR3nt: TGTGCCAGCTCCTGGGGACCTCGAGGCGGGGAGCTGTTTTTT

v_gene: TRBV7-7
d_gene: TRBD2
j_gene: TRBJ2-1
abundance: .
CDR3aa: CASSLGLAAPNEQFF
CDR3nt: TGTGCCAGCAGCTTGGGGCTAGCGGCCCCCAATGAGCAGTTCTTC

v_gene: TRBV6-5
d_gene: .
j_gene: TRBJ1-6
abundance: .
CDR3aa: CASSYEQGEGSPLHF
CDR3nt: TGTGCCAGCAGTTACGAGCAGGGAGAGGGCTCACCCCTCCACTTT

v_gene: TRBV5-6
d_gene: .
j_gene: TRBJ2-3
abundance: .
CDR3aa: CASSLEWRAFTDTQYF
CDR3nt: TGTGCCAGCAGCTTGGAATGGCGAGCTTTCACAGATACGCAGTATTTT

v_gene: TRBV5-4
d_gene: .
j_gene: TRBJ2-5
abundance: many
CDR3aa: CASSGGHHQETQYF
CDR3nt: TGTGCCAGCAGCGGAGGACACCACCAAGAGACCCAGTACTTC

v_gene: TRBV7-3
d_gene: .
j_gene: TRBJ2-2
abundance: .
CDR3aa: CASSLSPTAGELFF
CDR3nt: TGTGCCAGCAGCTTAAGTCCGACCGCCGGGGAGCTGTTTTTT

v_gene: TRBV20-1
d_gene: .
j_gene: TRBJ1-2
abundance: few
CDR3aa: CSARDGGGYTF
CDR3nt: TGCAGTGCTAGAGACGGTGGGGGCTACACCTTC

v_gene: TRBV7-9
d_gene: .
j_gene: TRBJ1-6
abundance: many
CDR3aa: CASSLATRYNSPLHF
CDR3nt: TGTGCCAGCAGCTTAGCGACGAGGTATAATTCACCCCTCCACTTT

v_gene: TRBV5-6
d_gene: .
j_gene: TRBJ2-1
abundance: .
CDR3aa: CASSTDRISSYNEQFF
CDR3nt: TGTGCCAGCAGCACCGACAGGATCAGCTCCTACAATGAGCAGTTCTTC

v_gene: TRBV7-9
d_gene: .
j_gene: TRBJ1-5
abundance: few
CDR3aa: CASGRGGNQPQHF
CDR3nt: TGTGCCTCTGGGAGGGGTGGCAATCAGCCCCAGCATTTT

v_gene: TRBV2
d_gene: .
j_gene: TRBJ1-5
abundance: few
CDR3aa: CASSGPSAYQPQHF
CDR3nt: TGTGCCAGCAGTGGCCCCTCCGCGTATCAGCCCCAGCATTTT

v_gene: TRBV5-1
d_gene: TRBD2
j_gene: TRBJ2-1
abundance: .
CDR3aa: CASSPGSSGGAHNEQFF
CDR3nt: TGCGCCAGCAGCCCAGGTTCTAGCGGGGGGGCCCACAATGAGCAGTTCTTC

v_gene: TRBV28
d_gene: .
j_gene: TRBJ2-2
abundance: few
CDR3aa: CASGGAGDAGELFF
CDR3nt: TGTGCCAGCGGGGGGGCTGGGGACGCCGGGGAGCTGTTTTTT

v_gene: TRBV12-3/TRBV12-4
d_gene: TRBD2
j_gene: TRBJ2-3
abundance: many
CDR3aa: CASSLGSGGTFFSDTQYF
CDR3nt: TGTGCCAGCAGTTTGGGTAGCGGGGGGACATTTTTTTCAGATACGCAGTATTTT

v_gene: TRBV13
d_gene: TRBD2
j_gene: TRBJ2-5
abundance: few
CDR3aa: CASSLGLADLETQYF
CDR3nt: TGTGCCAGCAGCTTGGGACTAGCGGATTTAGAGACCCAGTACTTC

v_gene: TRBV6-6
d_gene: .
j_gene: TRBJ2-3
abundance: many
CDR3aa: CASSTAADTQYF
CDR3nt: TGTGCCAGCAGCACGGCTGCAGATACGCAGTATTTT

v_gene: TRBV5-1
d_gene: .
j_gene: TRBJ2-5
abundance: many
CDR3aa: CASSLQGYRETQYF
CDR3nt: TGCGCCAGCAGCTTGCAGGGTTATAGGGAGACCCAGTACTTC

v_gene: TRBV20-1
d_gene: .
j_gene: TRBJ2-1
abundance: many
CDR3aa: CSAREGKSLVRGEQFF
CDR3nt: TGCAGTGCTAGAGAGGGAAAGAGTCTAGTTCGTGGTGAGCAGTTCTTC

v_gene: TRBV30
d_gene: .
j_gene: TRBJ2-1
abundance: few
CDR3aa: CAWTQGQGRRQFF
CDR3nt: TGTGCCTGGACCCAGGGGCAGGGGAGAAGGCAGTTCTTC

v_gene: TRBV20-1
d_gene: .
j_gene: TRBJ1-5
abundance: .
CDR3aa: CSASRDFTGGQPQHF
CDR3nt: TGCAGTGCTAGCAGGGACTTTACCGGGGGTCAGCCCCAGCATTTT

v_gene: TRBV10-3
d_gene: .
j_gene: TRBJ2-6
abundance: .
CDR3aa: CAISLYSGANVLTF
CDR3nt: TGTGCCATCAGTCTGTACTCTGGGGCCAACGTCCTGACTTTC

v_gene: TRBV12-3/TRBV12-4
d_gene: TRBD1
j_gene: TRBJ2-4
abundance: many
CDR3aa: CASSPTGLVDIQYF
CDR3nt: TGTGCCAGCAGCCCGACAGGGTTGGTAGACATTCAGTACTTC

v_gene: TRBV24-1
d_gene: .
j_gene: TRBJ2-3
abundance: many
CDR3aa: CATSEPDGGKDTQYF
CDR3nt: TGTGCCACCAGTGAACCCGACGGAGGGAAGGATACGCAGTATTTT

v_gene: TRBV7-9
d_gene: TRBD2
j_gene: TRBJ2-3
abundance: many
CDR3aa: CASSPSRGGRDTQYF
CDR3nt: TGTGCCAGCAGCCCCTCGCGCGGGGGTCGTGATACGCAGTATTTT

v_gene: TRBV7-2
d_gene: TRBD1
j_gene: TRBJ1-5
abundance: few
CDR3aa: CASSSQGTSNQPQHF
CDR3nt: TGTGCCAGCAGCTCACAGGGGACTAGCAATCAGCCCCAGCATTTT

v_gene: TRBV9
d_gene: TRBD1
j_gene: TRBJ1-1
abundance: few
CDR3aa: CASSFSSAGGDTEAFF
CDR3nt: TGTGCCAGCAGCTTTTCCTCGGCAGGGGGGGACACTGAAGCTTTCTTT

v_gene: TRBV20-1
d_gene: TRBD1
j_gene: TRBJ2-5
abundance: few
CDR3aa: CSAFGTAQETQYF
CDR3nt: TGCAGTGCCTTCGGGACAGCTCAAGAGACCCAGTACTTC

v_gene: TRBV5-6
d_gene: .
j_gene: TRBJ2-5
abundance: many
CDR3aa: CASSPTAGTQYF
CDR3nt: TGTGCCAGCAGCCCAACGGCCGGGACCCAGTACTTC

v_gene: TRBV30
d_gene: .
j_gene: TRBJ1-2
abundance: many
CDR3aa: CAWSVRTADDYTF
CDR3nt: TGTGCCTGGAGTGTACGGACCGCAGACGACTACACCTTC

v_gene: TRBV11-2
d_gene: .
j_gene: TRBJ2-1
abundance: .
CDR3aa: CASSLTGLHNEQFF
CDR3nt: TGTGCCAGCAGCTTAACCGGTCTTCACAATGAGCAGTTCTTC

v_gene: TRBV4-1
d_gene: TRBD2
j_gene: TRBJ2-4
abundance: few
CDR3aa: CASSQGQAAGFLGNIQYF
CDR3nt: TGCGCCAGCAGCCAAGGACAAGCAGCGGGGTTTTTGGGAAACATTCAGTACTTC

v_gene: TRBV4-2
d_gene: TRBD2
j_gene: TRBJ2-5
abundance: few
CDR3aa: CASSHPPAGTSGETQYF
CDR3nt: TGTGCCAGCAGCCACCCACCGGCCGGGACTAGTGGAGAGACCCAGTACTTC

v_gene: TRBV7-6
d_gene: .
j_gene: TRBJ2-1
abundance: many
CDR3aa: CASSDDRSYNEQFF
CDR3nt: TGTGCCAGCAGCGACGACAGGAGCTACAATGAGCAGTTCTTC

v_gene: TRBV6-5
d_gene: .
j_gene: TRBJ2-7
abundance: few
CDR3aa: CASSYRPRSHEQYF
CDR3nt: TGTGCCAGCAGTTATCGGCCAAGGTCCCACGAGCAGTACTTC

v_gene: TRBV15
d_gene: TRBD1
j_gene: TRBJ2-7
abundance: few
CDR3aa: CATSMGQGNEQYF
CDR3nt: TGTGCCACCAGCATGGGACAGGGGAACGAGCAGTACTTC

v_gene: TRBV10-2
d_gene: .
j_gene: TRBJ1-6
abundance: .
CDR3aa: CASSDLAWSPLHF
CDR3nt: TGCGCCAGCAGTGACCTGGCTTGGTCACCCCTCCACTTT

v_gene: TRBV6-6
d_gene: TRBD2
j_gene: TRBJ2-4
abundance: many
CDR3aa: CASSTGGNIQYF
CDR3nt: TGTGCCAGCAGCACGGGGGGGAACATTCAGTACTTC

v_gene: TRBV18
d_gene: TRBD2
j_gene: TRBJ2-2
abundance: .
CDR3aa: CASSHRTSNTGELFF
CDR3nt: TGTGCCAGCTCACACCGGACTAGCAACACCGGGGAGCTGTTTTTT

v_gene: TRBV12-3/TRBV12-4
d_gene: .
j_gene: TRBJ2-5
abundance: .
CDR3aa: CASSPTSPSETQYF
CDR3nt: TGTGCCAGCAGCCCAACCAGTCCGTCGGAGACCCAGTACTTC

v_gene: TRBV5-1
d_gene: TRBD1
j_gene: TRBJ1-1
abundance: few
CDR3aa: CASSYKTGLVEAFF
CDR3nt: TGCGCCAGCAGCTACAAGACAGGGCTGGTTGAAGCTTTCTTT

v_gene: TRBV7-2
d_gene: .
j_gene: TRBJ1-2
abundance: few
CDR3aa: CASSLLGQGAGYTF
CDR3nt: TGTGCCAGCAGCTTATTAGGGCAGGGCGCTGGCTACACCTTC

v_gene: TRBV6-2/TRBV6-3
d_gene: TRBD1
j_gene: TRBJ1-2
abundance: .
CDR3aa: CASSYSGQYYGYTF
CDR3nt: TGTGCCAGCAGTTATTCGGGACAGTACTATGGCTACACCTTC

v_gene: TRBV19
d_gene: TRBD1
j_gene: TRBJ1-5
abundance: .
CDR3aa: CASSILLRGSNQPQHF
CDR3nt: TGTGCCAGTAGTATCCTTCTCAGGGGGAGCAATCAGCCCCAGCATTTT

v_gene: TRBV18
d_gene: TRBD2
j_gene: TRBJ2-1
abundance: few
CDR3aa: CASSPGLAIREQFF
CDR3nt: TGTGCCAGCTCACCGGGACTAGCGATCCGTGAGCAGTTCTTC

v_gene: TRBV20-1
d_gene: TRBD2
j_gene: TRBJ2-3
abundance: few
CDR3aa: CSAWFGGVVDTQYF
CDR3nt: TGCAGTGCCTGGTTCGGGGGGGTAGTCGATACGCAGTATTTT

v_gene: TRBV4-3
d_gene: TRBD2
j_gene: TRBJ2-2
abundance: many
CDR3aa: CASSQDQASGGPGELFF
CDR3nt: TGCGCCAGCAGCCAAGATCAAGCTAGCGGGGGGCCCGGGGAGCTGTTTTTT

v_gene: TRBV5-4
d_gene: .
j_gene: TRBJ1-2
abundance: .
CDR3aa: CASSGGQGKSYTF
CDR3nt: TGTGCCAGCAGCGGGGGGCAGGGAAAGAGCTACACCTTC

v_gene: TRBV12-3/TRBV12-4
d_gene: .
j_gene: TRBJ1-5
abundance: .
CDR3aa: CASSFGREGQPQHF
CDR3nt: TGTGCCAGCAGTTTCGGCAGGGAAGGTCAGCCCCAGCATTTT

v_gene: TRBV27
d_gene: TRBD2
j_gene: TRBJ2-7
abundance: many
CDR3aa: CASKRDYEWGYEQYF
CDR3nt: TGTGCCAGCAAACGGGACTACGAGTGGGGTTACGAGCAGTACTTC

v_gene: TRBV12-3/TRBV12-4
d_gene: .
j_gene: TRBJ2-5
abundance: many
CDR3aa: CASSLGPPGLKTQYF
CDR3nt: TGTGCCAGCAGTTTGGGCCCCCCTGGTCTGAAGACCCAGTACTTC

v_gene: TRBV20-1
d_gene: .
j_gene: TRBJ1-6
abundance: many
CDR3aa: CGGLGGNSPLHF
CDR3nt: TGCGGTGGGCTCGGCGGTAATTCACCCCTCCACTTT

v_gene: TRBV10-3
d_gene: TRBD1
j_gene: TRBJ1-2
abundance: few
CDR3aa: CASTRDRVHYGYTF
CDR3nt: TGTGCCAGCACCCGGGACAGGGTGCACTATGGCTACACCTTC

v_gene: TRBV20-1
d_gene: .
j_gene: TRBJ1-6
abundance: many
CDR3aa: CSARVRQAGNSPLHF
CDR3nt: TGCAGTGCTAGAGTCCGACAGGCTGGTAATTCACCCCTCCACTTT

v_gene: TRBV7-2
d_gene: .
j_gene: TRBJ2-5
abundance: many
CDR3aa: CASSMGAHQETQYF
CDR3nt: TGTGCCAGCAGCATGGGGGCTCACCAAGAGACCCAGTACTTC

v_gene: TRBV29-1
d_gene: TRBD2
j_gene: TRBJ2-3
abundance: .
CDR3aa: CSVERGSTDTQYF
CDR3nt: TGCAGCGTCGAGCGGGGGAGCACAGATACGCAGTATTTT

v_gene: TRBV6-5
d_gene: .
j_gene: TRBJ1-2
abundance: few
CDR3aa: CASSYSSSPGFYGYTF
CDR3nt: TGTGCCAGCAGTTACTCGAGCTCGCCAGGGTTCTATGGCTACACCTTC

v_gene: TRBV5-6
d_gene: TRBD2
j_gene: TRBJ2-5
abundance: .
CDR3aa: CASSMGLAGKETQYF
CDR3nt: TGTGCCAGCAGCATGGGACTAGCGGGGAAAGAGACCCAGTACTTC

v_gene: TRBV18
d_gene: .
j_gene: TRBJ2-5
abundance: many
CDR3aa: CASSPPDLSETQYF
CDR3nt: TGTGCCAGCTCACCTCCGGACTTATCCGAGACCCAGTACTTC